This record concerns one T cell receptor (beta chain) sequence. Original handling: Amplified reference gene primers provided the basis for estimating nucleated cell counts. TCRdb's copy holds only in-frame clones and misses some; the assay was immunoSEQ multiplex PCR. Clone size and the V and J calls come from that table; the DNA yielded D and trimming. The table lists fewer than 350,000 clones, just under 90% of them singletons. Participants were placed into cohorts based on the clinical history they reported. The data stem from a study of blood T cell repertoires in COVID-19. Turning to the study itself: Italy, Spain and the United States were the sources of the convalescent and acute COVID-19 samples. Sources were T cells, B-cell-depleted T cells, or PBMCs; the material itself was cDNA or gDNA.

J was trimmed by 7 bases and V by 0 bases; bases with no gene match: 5. The germline CDR1 and CDR2 sequences are SGDLS and YYNGEE. The CDR3 runs to 15 residues. This clonotype was sampled from a young woman with acute COVID-19. Sequenced: PBMCs or T cells enriched from blood (not recorded which). The chain combines TRBV9 with TRBJ2-7, with TRBD1 matching 12 bases. This chain's CDR3 is CASSVGWDRGQEQYF. The CDR3 DNA reads as TGTGCCAGCAGCGTAGGTTGGGACAGGGGGCAAGAGCAGTACTTC.